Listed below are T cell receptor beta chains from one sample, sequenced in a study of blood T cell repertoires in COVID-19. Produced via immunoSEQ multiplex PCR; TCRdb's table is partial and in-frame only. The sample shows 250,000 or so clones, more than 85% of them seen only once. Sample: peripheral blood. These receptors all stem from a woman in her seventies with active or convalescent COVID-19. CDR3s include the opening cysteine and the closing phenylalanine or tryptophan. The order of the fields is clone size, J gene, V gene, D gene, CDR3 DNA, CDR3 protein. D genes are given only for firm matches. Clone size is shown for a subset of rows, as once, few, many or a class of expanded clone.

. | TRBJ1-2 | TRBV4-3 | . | TGCGCCAGCAGCCAAGAAATGTCGAGGAACTATGGCTACACCTTC | CASSQEMSRNYGYTF
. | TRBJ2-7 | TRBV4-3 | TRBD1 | TGCGCCAGCAGCCAAGACTTAAGGGGGCGAACCTACGAGCAGTACTTC | CASSQDLRGRTYEQYF
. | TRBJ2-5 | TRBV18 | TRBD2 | TGTGCCAGCTCACCGGCTGAGACTAGCGGACCCACCCAGTACTTC | CASSPAETSGPTQYF
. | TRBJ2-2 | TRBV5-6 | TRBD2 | TGTGCCAGCAGCGGGACTAGCGGGACCTCGAACACCGGGGAGCTGTTTTTT | CASSGTSGTSNTGELFF
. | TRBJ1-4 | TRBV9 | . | TGTGCCAGCAGCGCCCCATTACCCGGGGAAAGGGAAAAACTGTTTTTT | CASSAPLPGEREKLFF
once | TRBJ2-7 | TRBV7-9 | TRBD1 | TGTGCCAGCAGCTTAGCCCCCCGGGACAGGGGAGAGCAGTACTTC | CASSLAPRDRGEQYF
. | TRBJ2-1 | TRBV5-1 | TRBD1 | TGCGCCAGCAGCGTACAACAGGGGGCGGCCTACAATGAGCAATTCTTC | CASSVQQGAAYNEQFF
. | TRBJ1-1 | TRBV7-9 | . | TGTGCCAGCAGCTTGGGGGGGCAGAACACTGAAGCTTTCTTT | CASSLGGQNTEAFF
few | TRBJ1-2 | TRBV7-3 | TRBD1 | TGTGCCAGCAGCATAGGACAGGTTGATGGCTACACCTTC | CASSIGQVDGYTF
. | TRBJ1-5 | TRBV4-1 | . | TGCGCCAGCAGCCAAACAGGGTCGGATCAGCCCCAGCATTTT | CASSQTGSDQPQHF
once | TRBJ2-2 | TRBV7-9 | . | TGTGCCAGCAGCCCCGCGGCGAGAACCGGGGAGCTGTTTTTT | CASSPAARTGELFF
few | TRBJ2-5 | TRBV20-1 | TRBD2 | TGCAGTGCTAGTGGGGGGGAAGAGACCCAGTACTTC | CSASGGEETQYF
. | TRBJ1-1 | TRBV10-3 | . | TGTGCCATCCGCGACAGCTTTGAAGCTTTCTTT | CAIRDSFEAFF
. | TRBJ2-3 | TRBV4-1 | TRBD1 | TGCGCCAGCAGCCAACTAGTCGGGACAGGGGGCACAGATACGCAGTATTTT | CASSQLVGTGGTDTQYF
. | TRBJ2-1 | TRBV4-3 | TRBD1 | TGCGCCAGCAGCCAAGAGTTTCGGACAGGGTACAATGAGCAGTTCTTC | CASSQEFRTGYNEQFF
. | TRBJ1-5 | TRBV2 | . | TGTGCCAGCAGTGGGGGCCCCCAGCAGCCCCAGCATTTT | CASSGGPQQPQHF
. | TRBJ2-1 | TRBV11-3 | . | TGTGCCAGCAGCTTGTCCAGGGCTCATGAGCAGTTCTTC | CASSLSRAHEQFF
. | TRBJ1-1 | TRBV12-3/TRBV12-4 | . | TGTGCCAGCAGTTCCCAGGGTGAAGCTTTCTTT | CASSSQGEAFF
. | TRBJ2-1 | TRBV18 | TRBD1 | TGTGCCAGCTCAGTTCGCCGGGGACAGGACTACAATGAGCAGTTCTTC | CASSVRRGQDYNEQFF
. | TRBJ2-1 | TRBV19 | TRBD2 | TGTGCCAGCTCTGGGCGCAGTATAGCGGGGAGATACAATGAGCAGTTCTTC | CASSGRSIAGRYNEQFF
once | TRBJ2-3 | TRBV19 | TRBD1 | TGTGCCAGTAGTATCAGGATGACCGGGACAGGGGCGAGCACAGATACGCAGTATTTT | CASSIRMTGTGASTDTQYF
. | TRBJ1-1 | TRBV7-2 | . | TGTGCCAGCAGCGTAGGGTATCGGGGGACTGAAGCTTTCTTT | CASSVGYRGTEAFF
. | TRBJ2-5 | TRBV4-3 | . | TGCGCCAGCAGCCAAGGCTTCCGCAGGGACCAAGAGACCCAGTACTTC | CASSQGFRRDQETQYF
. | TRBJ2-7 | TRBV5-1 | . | TGCGCCAGCAGCCTGCAGGGGCGGTTGGACGAGCAGTACTTC | CASSLQGRLDEQYF
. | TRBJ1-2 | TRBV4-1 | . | TGCGCCAGCAGCCCTCCCGGCGGGGAACTTTATGGCTACACCTTC | CASSPPGGELYGYTF
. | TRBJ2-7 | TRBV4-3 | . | TGCGCCAGCAGCCGGGGGCTGGACGGGTTCTATTACGAGCAGTACTTC | CASSRGLDGFYYEQYF
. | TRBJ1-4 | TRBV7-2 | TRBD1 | TGTGCCAGCAGCCGCCGGGACAGGGCGGATGAAAAACTGTTTTTT | CASSRRDRADEKLFF
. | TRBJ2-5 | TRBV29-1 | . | TGCAGCTTCCGGGGGACGCAAGAGACCCAGTACTTC | CSFRGTQETQYF
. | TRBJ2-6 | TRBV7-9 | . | TGTGCCAGCAGCCTTACAGCCGGGGATCTCAACTCTGGGGCCAACGTCCTGACTTTC | CASSLTAGDLNSGANVLTF
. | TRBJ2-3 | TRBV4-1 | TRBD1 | TGCGCCAGCAGCCAAGTGCCTTTCCGGGACAGCAACACAGATACGCAGTATTTT | CASSQVPFRDSNTDTQYF
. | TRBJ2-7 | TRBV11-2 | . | TGTGCCAGCAGCTTAGCAAACAGCCTCAGCTCCTACGAGCAGTACTTC | CASSLANSLSSYEQYF
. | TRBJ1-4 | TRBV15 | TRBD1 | TGTGCCACCAGCAGAGAAGGGACAGGGGTCGAAAAACTGTTTTTT | CATSREGTGVEKLFF
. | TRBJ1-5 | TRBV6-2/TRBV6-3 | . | TGTGCCAGCAGCCAACCGGGACTCCTGTGGAATCAGCCCCAGCATTTT | CASSQPGLLWNQPQHF
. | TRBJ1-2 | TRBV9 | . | TGTGCCAGCAGCGTAGACAGAGACTATGGCTACACCTTC | CASSVDRDYGYTF
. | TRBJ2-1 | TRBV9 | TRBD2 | TGTGCCAGCGGCCTTGGGGGGAGGGCCTACAATGAGCAGTTCTTC | CASGLGGRAYNEQFF
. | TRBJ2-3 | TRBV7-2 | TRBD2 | TGTGCCAGCAGCTTAATGAGCGGGGGGAGCACAGATACGCAGTATTTT | CASSLMSGGSTDTQYF
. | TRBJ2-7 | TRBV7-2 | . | TGTGCCAGCAGCCTCCGGGGGATGACAGAAAAGTACTTC | CASSLRGMTEKYF
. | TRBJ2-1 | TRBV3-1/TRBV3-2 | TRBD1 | TGTGCCAGCAGCTATCGGACAGGAACCTACAATGAGCAGTTCTTC | CASSYRTGTYNEQFF
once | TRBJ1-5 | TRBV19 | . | TGTGCCAGTAGTATAGGGGGACAATTTAATCAGCCCCAGCATTTT | CASSIGGQFNQPQHF
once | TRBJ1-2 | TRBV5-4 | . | TGTGCCAGCAGCTTGGTGGGAGAATCCTACTATGGCTACACCTTC | CASSLVGESYYGYTF
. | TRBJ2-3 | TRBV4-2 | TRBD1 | TGTGCCAGCAGCCAGACTAACAGGGGGCAGAGGGAAGATACGCAGTATTTT | CASSQTNRGQREDTQYF
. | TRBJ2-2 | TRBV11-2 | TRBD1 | TGTGCCAGCACCCCGACAGGGGCTAAGTCCGGGGAGCTGTTTTTT | CASTPTGAKSGELFF
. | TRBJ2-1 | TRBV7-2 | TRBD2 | TGTGCCAGCAGCGTTAGCGGGGTCTCCTACAATGAGCAGTTCTTC | CASSVSGVSYNEQFF
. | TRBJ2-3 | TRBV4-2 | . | TGTGCCAGCAGCCAAGAACCCTTTACAGGGCTTAGCACAGATACGCAGTATTTT | CASSQEPFTGLSTDTQYF
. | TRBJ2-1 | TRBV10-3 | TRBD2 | TGTGCCATCAGTTTTGCCGGTACTAGCGGGAACAATGAGCAGTTCTTC | CAISFAGTSGNNEQFF
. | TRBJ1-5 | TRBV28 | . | TGTGCCAGCAGGAGAGACACTGATAGCAATCAGCCCCAGCATTTT | CASRRDTDSNQPQHF
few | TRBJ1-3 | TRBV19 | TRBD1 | TGTGCCAGTAGTACCGGGACAGTCACTGGAAACACCATATATTTT | CASSTGTVTGNTIYF
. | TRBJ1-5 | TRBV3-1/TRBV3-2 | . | TGTGCCAGCAGCCAAGGTTGGGGGGATCAGCCCCAGCATTTT | CASSQGWGDQPQHF
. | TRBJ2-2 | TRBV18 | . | TGTGCCAGCTCCCCCGGGGGGCCCGGCACCGGGGAGCTGTTTTTT | CASSPGGPGTGELFF
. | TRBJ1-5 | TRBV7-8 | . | TGTGCCAGCAGCGCCCGGACAGATCAGCCCCAGCATTTT | CASSARTDQPQHF
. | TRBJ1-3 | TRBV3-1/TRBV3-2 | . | TGTGCCAGCAGCCAAGAGGGGCGCACTGGAAACACCATATATTTT | CASSQEGRTGNTIYF
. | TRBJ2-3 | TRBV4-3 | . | TGCGCCAGCAGTTGCAGGGGCTCAGAAGCAGATACGCAGTATTTT | CASSCRGSEADTQYF
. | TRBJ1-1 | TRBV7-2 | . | TGTGCCAGCAGCTTATACGGAGCGACGGACACTGAAGCTTTCTTT | CASSLYGATDTEAFF
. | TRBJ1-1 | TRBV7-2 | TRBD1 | TGTGCCAGCAGCGTACAGGGGACGAACACTGAAGCTTTCTTT | CASSVQGTNTEAFF